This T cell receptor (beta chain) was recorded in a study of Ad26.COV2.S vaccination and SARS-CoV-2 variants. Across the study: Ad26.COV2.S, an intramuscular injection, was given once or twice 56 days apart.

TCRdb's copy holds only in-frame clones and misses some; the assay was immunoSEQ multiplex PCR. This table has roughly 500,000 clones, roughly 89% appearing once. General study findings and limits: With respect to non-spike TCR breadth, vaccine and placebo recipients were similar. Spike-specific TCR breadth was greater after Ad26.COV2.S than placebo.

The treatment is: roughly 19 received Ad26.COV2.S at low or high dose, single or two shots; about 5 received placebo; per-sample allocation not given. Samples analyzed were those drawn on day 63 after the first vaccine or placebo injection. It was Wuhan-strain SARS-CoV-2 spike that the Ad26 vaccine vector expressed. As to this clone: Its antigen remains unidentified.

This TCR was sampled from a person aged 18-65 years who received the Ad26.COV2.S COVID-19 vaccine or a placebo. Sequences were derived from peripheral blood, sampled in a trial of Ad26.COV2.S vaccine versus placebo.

The CDR3, as DNA: TGTGCCATCAGTGGTATGTTGAACACTGAAGCTTTCTTT. Amino acids: CAISGMLNTEAFF. The chain employs TRBV10-3 and TRBJ1-1; the D is unclear. CDR1 and CDR2 from the germline V gene are ENHRY and SYGVKD. The ends were cut back, 4 bases at V and 0 bases at J, with 6 bases in the middle. The CDR3 consists of 13 residues.